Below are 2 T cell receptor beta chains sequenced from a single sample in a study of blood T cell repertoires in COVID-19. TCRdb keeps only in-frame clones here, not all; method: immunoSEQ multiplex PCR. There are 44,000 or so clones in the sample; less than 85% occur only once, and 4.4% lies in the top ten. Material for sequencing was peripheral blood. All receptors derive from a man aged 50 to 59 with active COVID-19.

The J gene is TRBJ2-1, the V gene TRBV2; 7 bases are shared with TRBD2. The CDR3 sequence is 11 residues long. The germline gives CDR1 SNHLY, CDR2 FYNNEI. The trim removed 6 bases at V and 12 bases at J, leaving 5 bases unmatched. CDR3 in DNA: TGTGCCAGCAGGCCCAGGGAGGGGCAGTTCTTC. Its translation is CASRPREGQFF.

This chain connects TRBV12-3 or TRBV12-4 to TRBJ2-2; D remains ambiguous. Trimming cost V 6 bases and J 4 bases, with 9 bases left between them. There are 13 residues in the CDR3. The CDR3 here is CASSLAATGELFF. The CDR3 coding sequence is TGTGCCAGCAGCCTTGCGGCCACCGGGGAGCTGTTTTTT.